The clone carrying this T cell receptor (beta chain) appeared a single time. Germline trimming cut 9 bases from V and 1 base from J; bases unmatched to any gene: 12. The CDR3 is 16 amino acids. CDR1 and CDR2 from the germline V gene are SGHKS and YYEKEE (reference sequence). The data belong to a study of blood T cell repertoires in COVID-19. Study background: There were acute and convalescent COVID-19 samples, and they came from the United States, Italy and Spain.

Original data processing: Reference gene primer amplification yielded estimated nucleated cell counts. Using immunoSEQ multiplex PCR, the repertoire was profiled, and TCRdb retains in-frame clones only, with some absent. V and J calls plus clone size are reproduced from that table; the DNA served to infer D and trimming. The sample consists of fewer than 250,000 clones, about 91% of them appearing once. Enrollees, roughly 18 to 95 years old, lived in fewer than 25 US areas. Clinical history reported by participants formed the basis on which cohorts were assigned. What was sequenced was PBMCs or T cells enriched from blood (not recorded which). The chain uses TRBV5-5 and TRBJ2-3; 9 bases map to TRBD1. The receptor's source is a woman in her 30s with acute COVID-19. The CDR3 DNA follows: TGTGCCACCGATCCGGGACAGGGCCCTCGCACAGATACGCAGTATTTT. Protein sequence: CATDPGQGPRTDTQYF.